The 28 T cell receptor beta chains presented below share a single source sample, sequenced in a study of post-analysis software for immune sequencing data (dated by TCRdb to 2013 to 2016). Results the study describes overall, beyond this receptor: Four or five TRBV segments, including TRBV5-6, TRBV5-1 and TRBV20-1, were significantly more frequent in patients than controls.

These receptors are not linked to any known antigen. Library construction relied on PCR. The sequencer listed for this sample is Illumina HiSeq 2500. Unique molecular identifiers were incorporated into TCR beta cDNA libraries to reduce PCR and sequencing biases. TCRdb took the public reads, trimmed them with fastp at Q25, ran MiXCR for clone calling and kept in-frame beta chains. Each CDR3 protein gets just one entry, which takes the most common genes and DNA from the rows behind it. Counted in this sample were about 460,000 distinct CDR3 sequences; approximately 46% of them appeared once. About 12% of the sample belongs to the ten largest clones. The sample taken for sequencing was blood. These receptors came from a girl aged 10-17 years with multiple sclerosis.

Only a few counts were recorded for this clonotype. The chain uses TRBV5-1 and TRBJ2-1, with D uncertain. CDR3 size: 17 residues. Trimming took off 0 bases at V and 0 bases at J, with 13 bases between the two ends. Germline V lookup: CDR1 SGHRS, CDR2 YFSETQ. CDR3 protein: CASSLVLAESSYNEQFF. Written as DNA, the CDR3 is TGCGCCAGCAGCTTGGTTTTGGCCGAGAGCTCCTACAATGAGCAGTTCTTC.

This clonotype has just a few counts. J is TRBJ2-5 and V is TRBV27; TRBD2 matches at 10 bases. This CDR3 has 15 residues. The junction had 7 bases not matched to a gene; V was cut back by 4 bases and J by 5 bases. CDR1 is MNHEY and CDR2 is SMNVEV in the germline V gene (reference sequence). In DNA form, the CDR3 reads TGTGCCAGCAGTTCCAGCGGGAGGGCCAGCGAGACCCAGTACTTC. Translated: CASSSSGRASETQYF.

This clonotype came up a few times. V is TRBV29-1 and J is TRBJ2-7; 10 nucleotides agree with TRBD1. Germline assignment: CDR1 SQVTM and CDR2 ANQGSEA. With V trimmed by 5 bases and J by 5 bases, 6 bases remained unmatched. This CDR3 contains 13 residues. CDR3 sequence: CSVLDRGGDEQYF. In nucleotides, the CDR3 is TGCAGCGTTTTGGACAGGGGGGGAGACGAGCAGTACTTC.

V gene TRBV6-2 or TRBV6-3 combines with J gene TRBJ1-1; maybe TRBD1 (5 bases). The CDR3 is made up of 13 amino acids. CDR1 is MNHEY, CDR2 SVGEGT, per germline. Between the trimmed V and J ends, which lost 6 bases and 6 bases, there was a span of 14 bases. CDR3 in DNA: TGTGCCAGCAGCAACGGGGGAGGACCTGAAGCTTTCTTT. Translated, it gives CASSNGGGPEAFF.

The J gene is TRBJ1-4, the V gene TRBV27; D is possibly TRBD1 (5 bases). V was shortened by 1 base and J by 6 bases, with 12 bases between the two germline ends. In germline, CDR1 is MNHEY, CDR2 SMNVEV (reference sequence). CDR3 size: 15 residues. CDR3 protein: CASSLFGAGDEKLFF. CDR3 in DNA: TGTGCCAGCAGTTTATTCGGGGCAGGAGATGAAAAACTGTTTTTT.

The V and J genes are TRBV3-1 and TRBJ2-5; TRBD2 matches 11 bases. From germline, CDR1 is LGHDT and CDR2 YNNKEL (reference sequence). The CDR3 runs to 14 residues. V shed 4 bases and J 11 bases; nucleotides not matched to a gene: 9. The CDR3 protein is CASSPSLAGEAQYF. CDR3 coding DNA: TGTGCCAGCAGCCCGTCACTAGCGGGAGAGGCGCAGTACTTC.

CDR3 loop: CSVGASRYEQYF. The CDR3 DNA reads TGCAGCGTAGGGGCATCTCGTTACGAGCAGTACTTC. J is TRBJ2-7 and V is TRBV29-1; maybe TRBD1 (5 bases). The CDR3 contains 12 residues. The germline CDR1 and CDR2 sequences are SQVTM and ANQGSEA. Trimming left V 6 bases short and J 4 bases short, with 13 bases between.

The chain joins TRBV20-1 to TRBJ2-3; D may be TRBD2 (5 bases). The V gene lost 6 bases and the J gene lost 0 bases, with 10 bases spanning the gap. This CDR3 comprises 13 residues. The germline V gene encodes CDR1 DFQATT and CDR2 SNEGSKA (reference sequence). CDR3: CSAERLSTDTQYF. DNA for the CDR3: TGCAGTGCCGAGCGGTTAAGCACAGATACGCAGTATTTT.

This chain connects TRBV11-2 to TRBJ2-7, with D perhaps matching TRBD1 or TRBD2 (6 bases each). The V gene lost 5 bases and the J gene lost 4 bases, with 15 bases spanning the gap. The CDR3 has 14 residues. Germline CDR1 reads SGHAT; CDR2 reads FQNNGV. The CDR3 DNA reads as TGTGCCAGCAGCCGGGGGCCTCTACTATACGAGCAGTACTTC. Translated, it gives CASSRGPLLYEQYF.

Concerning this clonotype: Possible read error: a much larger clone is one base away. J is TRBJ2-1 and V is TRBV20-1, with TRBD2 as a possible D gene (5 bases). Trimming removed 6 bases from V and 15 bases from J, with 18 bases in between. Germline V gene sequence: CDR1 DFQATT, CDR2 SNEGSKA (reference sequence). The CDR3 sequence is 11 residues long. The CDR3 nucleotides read TGCAGTGCCCTGGACTGCCCCATTTGGTTCTTC. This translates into CSALDCPIWFF.

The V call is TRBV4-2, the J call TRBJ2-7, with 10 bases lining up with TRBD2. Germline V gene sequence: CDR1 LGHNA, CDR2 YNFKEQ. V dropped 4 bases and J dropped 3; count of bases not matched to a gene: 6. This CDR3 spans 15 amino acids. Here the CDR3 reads CASSPGLAVLYEQYF. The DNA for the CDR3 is TGTGCCAGCAGCCCCGGACTAGCGGTCCTCTACGAGCAGTACTTC.

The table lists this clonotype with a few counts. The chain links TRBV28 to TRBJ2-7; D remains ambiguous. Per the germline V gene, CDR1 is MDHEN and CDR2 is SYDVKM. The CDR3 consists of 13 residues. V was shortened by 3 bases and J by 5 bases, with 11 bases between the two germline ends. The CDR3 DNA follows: TGTGCCAGCAGTTTTAAGGGAACCCACGAGCAGTACTTC. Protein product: CASSFKGTHEQYF. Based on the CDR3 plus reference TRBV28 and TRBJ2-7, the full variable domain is DVKVTQSSRYLVKRTGEKVFLECVQDMDHENMFWYRQDPGLGLRLIYFSYDVKMKEKGDIPEGYSVSREKKERFSLILESASTNQTSMYLCASSFKGTHEQYFGPGTRLTVT.

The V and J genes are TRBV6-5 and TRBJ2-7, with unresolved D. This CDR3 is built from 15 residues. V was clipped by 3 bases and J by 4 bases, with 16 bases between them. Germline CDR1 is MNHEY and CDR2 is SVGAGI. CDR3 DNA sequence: TGTGCCAGCAGTTATTCTCAGGAGCCCGCGTACGAGCAGTACTTC. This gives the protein CASSYSQEPAYEQYF.

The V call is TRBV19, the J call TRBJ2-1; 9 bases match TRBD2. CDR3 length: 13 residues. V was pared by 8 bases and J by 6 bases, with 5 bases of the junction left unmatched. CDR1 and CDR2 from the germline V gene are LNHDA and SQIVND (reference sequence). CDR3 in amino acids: CASGSGRINEQFF. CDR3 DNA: TGTGCCAGTGGAAGCGGGAGGATCAATGAGCAGTTCTTC.

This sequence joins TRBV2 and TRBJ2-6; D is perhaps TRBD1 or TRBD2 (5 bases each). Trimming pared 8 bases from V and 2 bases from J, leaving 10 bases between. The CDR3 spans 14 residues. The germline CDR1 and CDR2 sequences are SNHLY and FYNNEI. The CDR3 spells CASGDQAGANVLTF. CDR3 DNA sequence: TGTGCCAGCGGGGACCAAGCTGGGGCCAACGTCCTGACTTTC.

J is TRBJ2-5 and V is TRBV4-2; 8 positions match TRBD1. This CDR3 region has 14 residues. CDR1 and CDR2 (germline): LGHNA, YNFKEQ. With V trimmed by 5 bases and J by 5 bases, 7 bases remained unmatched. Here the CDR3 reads CASSTPGGFETQYF. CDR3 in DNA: TGTGCCAGCAGCACCCCAGGGGGCTTCGAGACCCAGTACTTC.

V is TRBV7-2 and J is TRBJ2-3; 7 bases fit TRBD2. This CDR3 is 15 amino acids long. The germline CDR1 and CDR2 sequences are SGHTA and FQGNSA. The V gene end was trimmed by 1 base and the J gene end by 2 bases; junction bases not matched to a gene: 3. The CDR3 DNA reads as TGTGCCAGCAGCTTAGAACTAGCGTACACAGATACGCAGTATTTT. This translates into CASSLELAYTDTQYF. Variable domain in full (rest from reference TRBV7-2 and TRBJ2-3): GAGVSQSPSNKVTEKGKDVELRCDPISGHTALYWYRQSLGQGLEFLIYFQGNSAPDKSGLPSDRFSAERTGGSVSTLTIQRTQQEDSAVYLCASSLELAYTDTQYFGPGTRLTVL.

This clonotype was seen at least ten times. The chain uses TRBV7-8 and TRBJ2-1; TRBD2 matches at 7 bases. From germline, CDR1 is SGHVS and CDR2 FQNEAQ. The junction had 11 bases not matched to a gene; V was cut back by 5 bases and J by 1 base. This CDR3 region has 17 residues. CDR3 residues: CASSRSRAGDSYNEQFF. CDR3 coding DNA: TGTGCCAGCAGCCGCAGCAGGGCGGGAGATTCCTACAATGAGCAGTTCTTC.

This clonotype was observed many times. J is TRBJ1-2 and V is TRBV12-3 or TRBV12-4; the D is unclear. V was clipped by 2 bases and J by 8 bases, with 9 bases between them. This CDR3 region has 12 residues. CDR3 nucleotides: TGTGCCAGCAGTTTATCTGGGATCGGCTACACCTTC. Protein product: CASSLSGIGYTF.

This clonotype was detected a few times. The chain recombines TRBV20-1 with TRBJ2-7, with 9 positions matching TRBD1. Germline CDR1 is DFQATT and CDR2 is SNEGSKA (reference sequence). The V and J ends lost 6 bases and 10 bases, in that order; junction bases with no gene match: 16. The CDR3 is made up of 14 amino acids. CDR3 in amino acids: CSADATGGRETQYF. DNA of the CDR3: TGCAGTGCCGACGCGACAGGGGGTAGGGAGACTCAGTACTTC.

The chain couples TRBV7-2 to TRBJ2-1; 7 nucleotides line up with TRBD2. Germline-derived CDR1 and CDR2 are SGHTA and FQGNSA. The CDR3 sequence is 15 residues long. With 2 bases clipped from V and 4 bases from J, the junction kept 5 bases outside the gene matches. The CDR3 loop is CASSLSGAGYNEQFF. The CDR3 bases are TGTGCCAGCAGCTTAAGCGGGGCGGGGTACAATGAGCAGTTCTTC.

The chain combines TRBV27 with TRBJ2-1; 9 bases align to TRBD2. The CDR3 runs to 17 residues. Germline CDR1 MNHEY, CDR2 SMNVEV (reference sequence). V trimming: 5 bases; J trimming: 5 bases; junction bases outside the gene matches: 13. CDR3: CASSPLGGSGSHNEQFF. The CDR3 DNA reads TGTGCCAGCAGTCCCCTCGGCGGTAGCGGGAGTCACAATGAGCAGTTCTTC.

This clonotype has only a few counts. This CDR3 reads CASSYGPGSTDTQYF. CDR3 bases: TGTGCCAGCAGTTACGGCCCGGGGTCCACAGATACGCAGTATTTT. The chain recombines TRBV6-5 with TRBJ2-3; D is perhaps TRBD2 (5 bases). This CDR3 contains 15 residues. The germline V gene has CDR1 MNHEY and CDR2 SVGAGI. V lost 2 bases, J lost 2 bases, and 11 bases lay in between.

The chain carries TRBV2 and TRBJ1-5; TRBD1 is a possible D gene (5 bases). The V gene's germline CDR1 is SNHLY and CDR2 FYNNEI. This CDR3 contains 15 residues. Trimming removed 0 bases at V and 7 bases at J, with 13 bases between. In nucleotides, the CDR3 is TGTGCCAGCAGTGAAGCAGGGGCCCGATTCCAGCCCCAGCATTTT. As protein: CASSEAGARFQPQHF.

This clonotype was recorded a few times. CDR3 loop: CASSPWTAPEQFF. The CDR3 DNA is TGTGCCAGCAGCCCGTGGACGGCGCCTGAGCAGTTCTTC. The chain is built from TRBV7-2 and TRBJ2-1; D is uncertain. The germline V gene encodes CDR1 SGHTA and CDR2 FQGNSA. V was clipped by 5 bases and J by 9 bases, with 14 bases between them. The CDR3 is made up of 13 amino acids.

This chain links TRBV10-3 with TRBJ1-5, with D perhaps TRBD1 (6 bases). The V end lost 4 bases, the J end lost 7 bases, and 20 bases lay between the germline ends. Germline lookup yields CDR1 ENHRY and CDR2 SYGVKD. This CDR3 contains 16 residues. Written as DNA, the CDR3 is TGTGCCATCAGTGGGTCAGGGGCAGGGGAAGGCCAGCCCCAGCATTTT. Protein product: CAISGSGAGEGQPQHF.

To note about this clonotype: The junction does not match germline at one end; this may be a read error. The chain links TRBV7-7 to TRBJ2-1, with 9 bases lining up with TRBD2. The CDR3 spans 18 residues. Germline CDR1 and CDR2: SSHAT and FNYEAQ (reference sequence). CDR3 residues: CASSLAISGRLSYNEQFF. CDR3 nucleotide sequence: TGTGCTAGCAGCTTAGCGATAAGCGGGAGGTTATCCTACAATGAGCAGTTCTTC.

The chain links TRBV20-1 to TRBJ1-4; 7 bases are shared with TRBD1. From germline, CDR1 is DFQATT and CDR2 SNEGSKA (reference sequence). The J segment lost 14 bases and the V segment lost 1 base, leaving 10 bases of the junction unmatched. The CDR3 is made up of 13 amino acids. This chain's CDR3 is CSARGGEGTALFF. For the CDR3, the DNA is TGCAGTGCTAGAGGTGGTGAAGGGACAGCCCTGTTTTTT.